The source of this TCR beta chain is a study of T cell repertoires in cytomegalovirus infection. The J segment lost 4 bases and the V segment lost 3 bases, leaving 7 bases of the junction unmatched. The CDR3 totals 15 residues. Germline loops: CDR1 SEHNR, CDR2 FQNEAQ (reference sequence). A remark on this clonotype: Its specificity is not known.

TCRdb reprocessed the reads via MiXCR and lists one record per CDR3 protein. The sample records about 890,000 distinct CDR3 sequences, about a third being singletons. The clonotype originates from a human donor in good health (CMV status not recorded). Some clones in this sample may be carry-over from other donors' samples. This chain connects TRBV7-9 to TRBJ2-3, with 7 bases identical to TRBD1. The sequences come from cultured CD8+ T cells from PBMCs, collected from culture after CMV antigen stimulation. The CDR3 DNA reads TGTGCCAGCAGCTTCAGGGGGAATTCGCCAGATACGCAGTATTTT. Its protein is CASSFRGNSPDTQYF.